These 17 T cell receptor beta chains came from one sample sequenced in a study of blood T cell repertoires in COVID-19. The repertoire was sequenced with immunoSEQ multiplex PCR; TCRdb's copy has only in-frame clones and lacks some. The data contain approximately 170,000 clones, 70% to 90% of them seen just once; the ten biggest clones take up around 0.77%. Sequenced: PBMCs or T cells enriched from blood (not recorded which). The receptor set was obtained from a woman between 18 and 29 years old who had recovered from COVID-19.

V is TRBV4-2 and J is TRBJ2-6, with 7 bases that match TRBD1. J gave up 0 bases and V 0 bases, and 8 bases lay outside the gene matches. Looked up from germline, CDR1 is LGHNA and CDR2 is YNFKEQ. The CDR3 runs 19 residues. The DNA for the CDR3 is TGTGCCAGCAGCCAAGACCCCCCAGGGGGTGGCTCTGGGGCCAACGTCCTGACTTTC. Its protein is CASSQDPPGGGSGANVLTF.

The genes are TRBV28 and TRBJ2-7; 7 nucleotides match TRBD1. Germline V gene lookup returns CDR1 MDHEN and CDR2 SYDVKM. V lost 6 bases, J lost 4 bases, and 6 bases stayed unmatched. CDR3 length: 13 amino acids. CDR3 nucleotides: TGTGCCAGCAGCCCGACGACAGGGTACGAGCAGTACTTC. Its translation is CASSPTTGYEQYF.

The chain carries TRBV27 and TRBJ2-5, with 8 bases that match TRBD2. Trimming removed 5 bases from V and 5 bases from J; junction bases left unmatched: 10. The CDR3 loop spans 15 amino acids. Germline V gene data show CDR1 as MNHEY and CDR2 as SMNVEV (reference sequence). CDR3 coding DNA: TGTGCCAGCAGTCCCCGGGACGGGAGGGAGGAGACCCAGTACTTC. Translation: CASSPRDGREETQYF.

V usage is TRBV29-1 and J usage is TRBJ2-1, with 9 bases matching TRBD2. The CDR3 is 12 amino acids. Germline CDR1 reads SQVTM; CDR2 reads ANQGSEA. The J segment lost 9 bases and the V segment lost 4 bases, leaving 4 bases of the junction unmatched. CDR3 protein: CSVVAGVREQFF. CDR3 coding DNA: TGCAGCGTTGTAGCGGGAGTTCGTGAGCAGTTCTTC.

This clone occurred once. The chain couples TRBV28 to TRBJ1-3, with no clear D. The CDR3 spans 13 residues. The germline CDR1 and CDR2 sequences are MDHEN and SYDVKM. Trimming removed 7 bases at V and 5 bases at J, with 12 bases between. Here the CDR3 reads CASNRQKRNTIYF. Written as DNA, the CDR3 is TGTGCCAGCAATAGACAAAAACGAAACACCATATATTTT.

V and J are TRBV10-2 and TRBJ1-1; D may be TRBD1 (5 bases). This CDR3 spans 14 amino acids. The germline V gene has CDR1 WSHSY and CDR2 SAAADI. Trimming removed 11 bases at V and 4 bases at J, with 20 bases between. The CDR3 region has the DNA TGCGCCTCTTACGGGGGGTATGAAGGCACTGAAGCTTTCTTT. This translates into CASYGGYEGTEAFF.

V usage is TRBV29-1 and J usage is TRBJ2-2, with TRBD2 matching 10 bases. CDR1 and CDR2 from the germline V gene are SQVTM and ANQGSEA. The V gene end was trimmed by 4 bases and the J gene end by 5 bases; junction bases not matched to a gene: 7. This CDR3 region has 15 residues. The CDR3 coding sequence is TGCAGCGTTGCCCTACTAGCGGGGCGGACCGGGGAGCTGTTTTTT. Residues: CSVALLAGRTGELFF.

This rearrangement joins TRBV18 to TRBJ2-5, with D possibly being TRBD1 (5 bases). The CDR3 spans 13 residues. V gave up 3 bases and J gave up 1 base, with 6 bases separating them. CDR1 and CDR2 from the germline V gene are KGHSH and LQKENI. The CDR3 sequence: CASSPTAQETQYF. The CDR3 DNA reads TGTGCCAGCTCACCGACAGCCCAAGAGACCCAGTACTTC.

In DNA, the CDR3 is TGTGCCACCGCCGACGGAGCCTACAATGAGCAGTTCTTC. Translation gives CATADGAYNEQFF. The V call is TRBV19, the J call TRBJ2-1; D is ambiguous. The CDR3 contains 13 residues. Per the germline V gene, CDR1 is LNHDA and CDR2 is SQIVND (reference sequence). Trimming removed 10 bases from V and 2 bases from J, with 12 bases in between.

The chain uses TRBV7-3 and TRBJ2-3; possible D gene TRBD1, 5 bases. The CDR3 consists of 13 residues. The V gene lost 2 bases and the J gene lost 12 bases, with 15 bases spanning the gap. CDR1 is SGHTA, CDR2 FQGTGA, per germline. CDR3 nucleotides: TGTGCCAGCAGCTTAGGTTATGACAGTAGACAGTATTTT. Its protein is CASSLGYDSRQYF.

V is TRBV12-3 or TRBV12-4 and J is TRBJ1-6; D not certain. The V end lost 4 bases, the J end lost 5 bases, and 6 bases lay between the germline ends. The CDR3 has 13 residues. CDR3 in DNA: TGTGCCAGCAGTTCGGGAAATAATTCACCCCTCCACTTT. Protein product: CASSSGNNSPLHF.

V gene TRBV5-1 combines with J gene TRBJ2-7, with TRBD2 identical over 10 bases. J lost 2 bases, V lost 4 bases, and 6 bases had no gene match. The CDR3 has 15 amino acids. Per germline, CDR1 SGHRS and CDR2 YFSETQ. The CDR3: CASSGTAGGPYEQYF. CDR3 in DNA: TGCGCCAGCAGCGGGACAGCGGGAGGGCCCTACGAGCAGTACTTC.

The chain links TRBV9 to TRBJ2-5, with D perhaps matching TRBD2 (6 bases). The CDR3 has 14 amino acids. V gave up 3 bases and J gave up 5 bases, with 14 bases separating them. The germline CDR1 and CDR2 sequences are SGDLS and YYNGEE. The CDR3 nucleotides are TGTGCCAGCAGCGCTATGGGAGGTTGGGAGACCCAGTACTTC. Its translation is CASSAMGGWETQYF.

The chain joins TRBV7-2 to TRBJ1-2; no firm D call. The CDR3 contains 14 residues. Per the germline V gene, CDR1 is SGHTA and CDR2 is FQGNSA. V lost 3 bases to trimming and J lost 8 bases, with 16 bases between them. CDR3 in amino acids: CASSFGTAAKGYTF. The CDR3 DNA follows: TGTGCCAGCAGCTTTGGCACAGCCGCAAAAGGCTACACCTTC.

The V call is TRBV27, the J call TRBJ2-1; 12 bases are a match to TRBD2. Germline values: CDR1 MNHEY, CDR2 SMNVEV (reference sequence). This CDR3 contains 19 residues. V lost 4 bases, J lost 2 bases, and 12 bases stayed unmatched. The CDR3 bases are TGTGCCAGCAGTTCCCCGCTAGCGGGAGGGCCATCCGCCTACAATGAGCAGTTCTTC. Translated: CASSSPLAGGPSAYNEQFF.

V is TRBV14 and J is TRBJ2-7, with 12 bases lining up with TRBD2. The CDR3 extends over 20 amino acids. CDR1 and CDR2 from the germline V gene are SGHDN and FVKESK. After removal of 6 bases from V and 0 bases from J, the junction contained 18 bases not matched to a gene. The CDR3 DNA sequence: TGTGCCAGCAGAAACGGCATCTGGCTAGCGGGAGGGGGGAGCTCCTACGAGCAGTACTTC. This codes for CASRNGIWLAGGGSSYEQYF.

This clone was seen more than once but under ten times. The genes are TRBV11-2 and TRBJ1-1; D unresolved. Deletions cut 2 bases from V and 0 bases from J, with 10 bases between. CDR3 length equals 15 residues. Germline-derived CDR1 and CDR2 are SGHAT and FQNNGV. The CDR3 nucleotides are TGTGCCAGCAGCTTACAGCGGCTGATGAACACTGAAGCTTTCTTT. As protein: CASSLQRLMNTEAFF. Full variable domain (remainder filled in from reference TRBV11-2 and TRBJ1-1): EAGVAQSPRYKIIEKRQSVAFWCNPISGHATLYWYQQILGQGPKLLIQFQNNGVVDDSQLPKDRFSAERLKGVDSTLKIQPAKLEDSAVYLCASSLQRLMNTEAFFGQGTRLTVV.